This is a list of T cell receptor beta chains from one sample in a study of T cell responses to AZD1222 COVID-19 vaccine. This table comes from immunoSEQ multiplex PCR, and its TCRdb copy is limited to in-frame clones, with some not included. Seen here are around 120,000 clones, 80% to 90% observed once, and the top ten hold 11%. The source was peripheral blood, collected on day 0 of MenACWY control vaccination. The receptors derive from an adult in good health. CDR3s include the opening cysteine and the closing phenylalanine or tryptophan. D genes are given only for firm matches.

TRBJ2-7 | TRBD2 | TRBV2 | TGTGCCAGCAACCTGGTGACTAGCGGGAGTAAAGAGCAGTACTTC | CASNLVTSGSKEQYF
TRBJ2-5 | TRBD1 | TRBV3-1/TRBV3-2 | TGTGCCAGCAGCCGGCTGGACAGGGGTGGAGAGACCCAGTACTTC | CASSRLDRGGETQYF
TRBJ2-2 | TRBD2 | TRBV10-3 | TGTGCCATCAGTATTAGCGGGAGCTTTTTATCCGGGGAGCTGTTTTTT | CAISISGSFLSGELFF
TRBJ2-5 | - | TRBV6-5 | TGTGCCAGCAGTCCACTACAAGAGACCCAGTACTTC | CASSPLQETQYF
TRBJ1-4 | - | TRBV27 | TGTGCCAGCATACGGCATGAAAAACTGTTTTTT | CASIRHEKLFF
TRBJ1-4 | TRBD1 | TRBV9 | TGTGCCAGCAGCGTCTGGACAGGGGGCCGTGAAAAACTGTTTTTT | CASSVWTGGREKLFF
TRBJ1-3 | - | TRBV6-5 | TGTGCCAGCAGTTTGGGGTCGGGAAACACCATATATTTT | CASSLGSGNTIYF
TRBJ2-7 | TRBD1 | TRBV6-5 | TGTGCCAGCAGCCCCAGGGGGAGTCACGAGCAGTACTTC | CASSPRGSHEQYF
TRBJ1-5 | TRBD1 | TRBV19 | TGTGCCAGTAGTATCCCGCGACAGGGGAATCAGCCCCAGCATTTT | CASSIPRQGNQPQHF
TRBJ1-1 | - | TRBV27 | TGTGCCAGCAGTTTATCAGGGGAAGCTTTCTTT | CASSLSGEAFF
TRBJ1-2 | TRBD1 | TRBV19 | TGTGCCAGTAACCACAGGGGGCAAGGCTACACCTTC | CASNHRGQGYTF
TRBJ2-3 | - | TRBV30 | TGTGCCTGGAGTGTACAAAGTGGGAGGTTTGGTGATACGCAGTATTTT | CAWSVQSGRFGDTQYF
TRBJ1-6 | - | TRBV7-9 | TGTGCCAGCAGCTTAGACACCGATAATTCACCCCTCCACTTT | CASSLDTDNSPLHF
TRBJ2-7 | - | TRBV7-9 | TGTGCCAGCAGCCCCCCTCAGCAGGCAACCCCTTCGGAGCAGTACTTC | CASSPPQQATPSEQYF
TRBJ1-3 | - | TRBV9 | TGTGCCAGCAGCCTAACCTCCAACTCTGGAAACACCATATATTTT | CASSLTSNSGNTIYF
TRBJ2-7 | TRBD1 | TRBV7-7 | TGTGCCAGCAGCCAGTGGACAGGGACCGAGCAGTACTTC | CASSQWTGTEQYF
TRBJ1-4 | - | TRBV29-1 | TGCAGCGTTGAAGATCGAGGGAACAATGAAAAACTGTTTTTT | CSVEDRGNNEKLFF